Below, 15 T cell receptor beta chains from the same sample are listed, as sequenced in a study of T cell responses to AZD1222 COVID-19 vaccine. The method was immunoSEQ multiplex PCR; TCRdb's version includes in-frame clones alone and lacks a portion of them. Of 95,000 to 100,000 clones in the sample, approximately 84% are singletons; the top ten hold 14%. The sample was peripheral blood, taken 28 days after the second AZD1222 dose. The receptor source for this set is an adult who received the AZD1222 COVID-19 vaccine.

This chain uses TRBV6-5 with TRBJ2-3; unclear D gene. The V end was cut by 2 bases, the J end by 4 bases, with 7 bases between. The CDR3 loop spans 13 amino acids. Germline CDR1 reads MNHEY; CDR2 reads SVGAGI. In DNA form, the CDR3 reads TGTGCCAGCAGTTACCCTGCAGCAGATACGCAGTATTTT. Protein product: CASSYPAADTQYF.

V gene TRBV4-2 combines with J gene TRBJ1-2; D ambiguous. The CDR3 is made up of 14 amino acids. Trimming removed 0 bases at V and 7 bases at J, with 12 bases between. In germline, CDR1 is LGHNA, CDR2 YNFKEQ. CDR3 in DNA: TGTGCCAGCAGCCAAGATCGGGTGGGCCGTGGCTACACCTTC. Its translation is CASSQDRVGRGYTF.

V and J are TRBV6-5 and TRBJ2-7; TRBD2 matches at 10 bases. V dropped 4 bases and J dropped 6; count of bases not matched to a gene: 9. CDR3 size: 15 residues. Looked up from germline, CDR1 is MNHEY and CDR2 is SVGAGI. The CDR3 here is CASSFLAGASSEQYF. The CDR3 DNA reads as TGTGCCAGCAGTTTCCTAGCGGGGGCCTCAAGCGAGCAGTACTTC.

Here the CDR3 DNA reads TGTGCCAGCAGCTTGTCCCTAGGGACCATATATTTT. It yields the protein CASSLSLGTIYF. J is TRBJ1-3 and V is TRBV7-9; D unresolved. CDR1 is SEHNR and CDR2 is FQNEAQ in the germline V gene (reference sequence). The CDR3 spans 12 residues. V was trimmed by 3 bases and J by 10 bases, leaving 10 bases between them.

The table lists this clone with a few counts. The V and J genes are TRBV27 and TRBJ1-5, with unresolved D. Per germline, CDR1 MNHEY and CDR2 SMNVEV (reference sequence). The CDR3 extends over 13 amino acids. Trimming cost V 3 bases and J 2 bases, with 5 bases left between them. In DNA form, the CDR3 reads TGTGCCAGCAGTTTTAATGGCAATCAGCCCCAGCATTTT. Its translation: CASSFNGNQPQHF.

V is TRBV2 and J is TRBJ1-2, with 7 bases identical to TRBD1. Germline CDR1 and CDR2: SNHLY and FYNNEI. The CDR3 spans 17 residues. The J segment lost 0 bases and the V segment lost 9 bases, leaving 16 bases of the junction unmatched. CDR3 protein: CARHSEGAVPANYGYTF. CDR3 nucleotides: TGTGCCAGACATTCGGAGGGGGCCGTGCCAGCTAACTATGGCTACACCTTC.

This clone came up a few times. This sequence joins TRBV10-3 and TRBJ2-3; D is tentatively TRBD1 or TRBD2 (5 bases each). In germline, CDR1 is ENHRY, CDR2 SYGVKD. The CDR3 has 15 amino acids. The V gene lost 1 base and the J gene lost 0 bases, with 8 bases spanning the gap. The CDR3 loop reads CAISEWGRSTDTQYF. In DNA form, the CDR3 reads TGTGCCATCAGTGAGTGGGGACGGAGCACAGATACGCAGTATTTT.

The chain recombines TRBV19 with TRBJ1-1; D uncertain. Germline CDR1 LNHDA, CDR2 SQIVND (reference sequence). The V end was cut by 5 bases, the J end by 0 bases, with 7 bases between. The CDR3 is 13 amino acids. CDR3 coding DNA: TGTGCCAGTAGTGCCCAGATGAACACTGAAGCTTTCTTT. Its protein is CASSAQMNTEAFF.

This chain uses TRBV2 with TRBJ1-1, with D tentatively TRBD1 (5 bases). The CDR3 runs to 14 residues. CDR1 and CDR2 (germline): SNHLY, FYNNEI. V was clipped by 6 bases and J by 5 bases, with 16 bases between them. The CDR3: CASRADSKGTEAFF. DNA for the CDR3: TGTGCCAGCAGGGCGGACTCCAAGGGGACTGAAGCTTTCTTT. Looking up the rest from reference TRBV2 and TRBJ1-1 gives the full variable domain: EPEVTQTPSHQVTQMGQEVILRCVPISNHLYFYWYRQILGQKVEFLVSFYNNEISEKSEIFDDQFSVERPDGSNFTLKIRSTKLEDSAMYFCASRADSKGTEAFFGQGTRLTVV.

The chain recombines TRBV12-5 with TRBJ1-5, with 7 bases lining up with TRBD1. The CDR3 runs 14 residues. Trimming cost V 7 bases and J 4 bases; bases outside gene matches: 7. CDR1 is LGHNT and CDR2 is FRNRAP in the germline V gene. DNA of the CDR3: TGTGCTAGTGCCCGGGGACAGTTAAATCAGCCCCAGCATTTT. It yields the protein CASARGQLNQPQHF.

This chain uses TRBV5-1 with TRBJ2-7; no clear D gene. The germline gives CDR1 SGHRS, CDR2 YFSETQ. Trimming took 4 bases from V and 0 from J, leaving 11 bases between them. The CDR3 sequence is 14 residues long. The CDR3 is CASSPTSSSYEQYF. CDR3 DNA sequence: TGCGCCAGCAGCCCAACAAGTAGCTCCTACGAGCAGTACTTC.

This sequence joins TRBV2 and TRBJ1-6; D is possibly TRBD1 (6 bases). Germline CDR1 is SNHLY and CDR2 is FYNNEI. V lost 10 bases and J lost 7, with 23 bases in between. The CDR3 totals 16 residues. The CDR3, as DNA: TGTGCCACCTGCGCTAGTGTCACAGGGTACAATTCACCCCTCCACTTT. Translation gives CATCASVTGYNSPLHF.

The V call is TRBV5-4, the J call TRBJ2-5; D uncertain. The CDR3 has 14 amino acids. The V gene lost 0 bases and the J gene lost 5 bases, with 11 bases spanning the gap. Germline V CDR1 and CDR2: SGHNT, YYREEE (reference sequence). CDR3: CASSLGQTGETQYF. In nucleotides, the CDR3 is TGTGCCAGCAGCTTGGGCCAAACCGGCGAGACCCAGTACTTC.

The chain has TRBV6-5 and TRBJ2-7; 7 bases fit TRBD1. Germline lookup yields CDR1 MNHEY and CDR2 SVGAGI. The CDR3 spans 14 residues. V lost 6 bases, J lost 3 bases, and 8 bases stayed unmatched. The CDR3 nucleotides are TGTGCCAGCAGGCCGCCGGGACAGTTCTACGAGCAGTACTTC. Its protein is CASRPPGQFYEQYF.

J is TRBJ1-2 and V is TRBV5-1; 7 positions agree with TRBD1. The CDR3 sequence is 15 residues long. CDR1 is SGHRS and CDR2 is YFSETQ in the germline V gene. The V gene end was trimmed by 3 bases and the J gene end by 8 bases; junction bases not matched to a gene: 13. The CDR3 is CASSSRPGTAEGYTF. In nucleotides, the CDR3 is TGCGCCAGCAGCTCTCGACCCGGGACAGCGGAGGGCTACACCTTC.